The T cell receptor (beta chain) under discussion was sequenced for a study of graft-versus-host responses after intestinal transplantation. Only in-frame clones appear in the TCRdb table, and some are missing; sequencing was by immunoSEQ multiplex PCR. The data hold just over 85,000 clones, with less than 95% observed a single time. Trimming left V 4 bases short and J 4 bases short, with 16 bases between. CDR3 length: 15 amino acids. Germline CDR1 and CDR2: SEHNR and FQNEAQ (reference sequence). The count of this clone is one. Its cognate antigen is unknown. The TCR sequence derives from a human donor who was the organ donor for an intestinal transplant. The source material was unstimulated CD8+ T cells sorted from spleen or lymph node cells, sampled before transplant. The genes are TRBV7-9 and TRBJ1-2; tentative D call: TRBD1 (6 bases). Here the CDR3 reads CASSSPLWGRYGYTF. DNA for the CDR3: TGTGCCAGCAGCTCCCCGCTTTGGGGGCGCTATGGCTACACCTTC.